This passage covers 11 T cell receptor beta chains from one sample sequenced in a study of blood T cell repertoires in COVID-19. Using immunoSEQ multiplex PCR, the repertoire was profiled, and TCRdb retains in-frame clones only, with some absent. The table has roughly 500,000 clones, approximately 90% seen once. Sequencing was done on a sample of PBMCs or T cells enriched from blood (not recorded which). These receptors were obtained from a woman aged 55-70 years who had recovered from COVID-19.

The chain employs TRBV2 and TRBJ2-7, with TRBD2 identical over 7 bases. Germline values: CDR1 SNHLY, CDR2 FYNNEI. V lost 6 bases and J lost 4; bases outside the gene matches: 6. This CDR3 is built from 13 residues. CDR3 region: CASRPGLGYEQYF. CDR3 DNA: TGTGCCAGCAGACCCGGACTAGGGTACGAGCAGTACTTC. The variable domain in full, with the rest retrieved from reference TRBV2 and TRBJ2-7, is EPEVTQTPSHQVTQMGQEVILRCVPISNHLYFYWYRQILGQKVEFLVSFYNNEISEKSEIFDDQFSVERPDGSNFTLKIRSTKLEDSAMYFCASRPGLGYEQYFGPGTRLTVT.

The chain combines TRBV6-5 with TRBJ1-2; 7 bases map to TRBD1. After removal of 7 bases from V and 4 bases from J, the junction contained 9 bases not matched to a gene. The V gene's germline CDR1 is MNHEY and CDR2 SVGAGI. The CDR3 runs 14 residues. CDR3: CASNPHRDSYGYTF. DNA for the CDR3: TGTGCCAGCAATCCTCACCGGGACAGCTATGGCTACACCTTC.

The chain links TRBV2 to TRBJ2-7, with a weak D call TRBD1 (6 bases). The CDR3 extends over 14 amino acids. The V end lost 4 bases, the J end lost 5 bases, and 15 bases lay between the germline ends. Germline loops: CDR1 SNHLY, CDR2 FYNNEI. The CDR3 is CASSVEYRDDEQYF. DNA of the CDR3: TGTGCCAGCAGTGTTGAGTACAGGGACGACGAGCAGTACTTC.

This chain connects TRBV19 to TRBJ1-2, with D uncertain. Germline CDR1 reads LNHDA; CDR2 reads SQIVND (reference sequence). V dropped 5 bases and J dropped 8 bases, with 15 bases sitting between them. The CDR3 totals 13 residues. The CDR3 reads CASSLLGPGGYTF. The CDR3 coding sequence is TGTGCCAGTAGTCTCCTTGGCCCGGGGGGCTACACCTTC.

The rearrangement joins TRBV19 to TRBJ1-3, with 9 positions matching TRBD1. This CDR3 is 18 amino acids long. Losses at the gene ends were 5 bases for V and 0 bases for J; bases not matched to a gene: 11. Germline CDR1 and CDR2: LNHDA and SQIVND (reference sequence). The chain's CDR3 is CASSRGGTGSLSGNTIYF. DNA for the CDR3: TGTGCCAGTAGTCGGGGGGGGACAGGGAGCCTCTCTGGAAACACCATATATTTT.

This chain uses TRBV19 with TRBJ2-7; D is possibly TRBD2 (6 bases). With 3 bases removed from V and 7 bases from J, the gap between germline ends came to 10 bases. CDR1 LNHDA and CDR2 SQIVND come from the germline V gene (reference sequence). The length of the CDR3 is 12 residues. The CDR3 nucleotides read TGTGCCAGTAGTATCTTCGGGGGTGAGCAGTACTTC. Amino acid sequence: CASSIFGGEQYF.

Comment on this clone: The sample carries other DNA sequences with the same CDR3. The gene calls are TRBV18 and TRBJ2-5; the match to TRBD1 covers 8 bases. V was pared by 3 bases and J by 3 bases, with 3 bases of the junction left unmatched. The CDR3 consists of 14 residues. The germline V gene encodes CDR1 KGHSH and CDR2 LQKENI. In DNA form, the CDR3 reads TGTGCCAGCTCACCCGGGACAGGTGAAGAGACCCAGTACTTC. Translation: CASSPGTGEETQYF.

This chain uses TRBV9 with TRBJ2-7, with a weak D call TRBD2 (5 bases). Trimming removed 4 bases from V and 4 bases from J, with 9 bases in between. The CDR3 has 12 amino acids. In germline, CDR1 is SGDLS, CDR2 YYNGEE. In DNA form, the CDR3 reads TGTGCCAGCAGCCCATCGGGGTACGAGCAGTACTTC. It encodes CASSPSGYEQYF.

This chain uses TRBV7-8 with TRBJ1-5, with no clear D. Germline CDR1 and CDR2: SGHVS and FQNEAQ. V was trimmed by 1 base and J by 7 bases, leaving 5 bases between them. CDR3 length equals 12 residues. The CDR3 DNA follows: TGTGCCAGCAGCTTAGTGGAGCAGCCCCAGCATTTT. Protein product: CASSLVEQPQHF.

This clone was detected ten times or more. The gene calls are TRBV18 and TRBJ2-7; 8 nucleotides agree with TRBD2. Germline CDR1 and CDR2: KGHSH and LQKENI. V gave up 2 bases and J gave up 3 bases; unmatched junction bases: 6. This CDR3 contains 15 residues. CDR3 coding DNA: TGTGCCAGCTCACCAGGCGGGGGGATCCGCTACGAGCAGTACTTC. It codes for CASSPGGGIRYEQYF.

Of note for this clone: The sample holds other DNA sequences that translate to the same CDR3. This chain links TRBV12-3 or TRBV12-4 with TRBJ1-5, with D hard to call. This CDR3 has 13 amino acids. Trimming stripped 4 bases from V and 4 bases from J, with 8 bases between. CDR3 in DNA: TGTGCCAGCAGTTCACAAGCGAATCAGCCCCAGCATTTT. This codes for CASSSQANQPQHF.